Each of the 21 T cell receptor beta chains below was sequenced from the same sample in a study of cytomegalovirus exposure and HLA in healthy donors (dated by TCRdb to 2015 to 2018). The protocol used for the library was the immunoSEQ multiplex PCR assay. The multiplex PCR relied on a mix of 60 forward primers for TCR Vbeta segments and 13 reverse primers for TCR Jbeta segments. TCRdb mirrors the immuneACCESS table, restricted to in-frame sequences. Some clones are absent from its copies; in checked studies, under half trace to an unresolved V gene, and the reason for the others is unknown. The sample has about 78,000 clones on record, about three quarters of them singletons. The ten largest clones add up to approximately 1.1% of the sample. The sample was PBMCs. The source is a male donor in good health and CMV-seronegative.

V usage is TRBV6-4 and J usage is TRBJ2-6; D might be TRBD2 (5 bases). With 4 bases removed from V and 0 bases from J, the gap between germline ends came to 7 bases. The V gene's germline CDR1 is MRHNA and CDR2 SNTAGT. The CDR3 covers 15 residues. The chain's CDR3 is CASSAGNSGANVLTF. For the CDR3, the DNA is TGTGCCAGCAGTGCCGGGAACTCTGGGGCCAACGTCCTGACTTTC.

This chain connects TRBV5-4 to TRBJ2-5, with 12 bases identical to TRBD2. Trimming removed 4 bases from V and 5 bases from J; junction bases left unmatched: 12. This CDR3 has 17 amino acids. The V gene's germline CDR1 is SGHNT and CDR2 YYREEE (reference sequence). CDR3 sequence reads: CASSRESSGRAGETQYF. The CDR3, as DNA: TGTGCCAGCAGCCGGGAGTCTAGCGGGAGGGCAGGGGAGACCCAGTACTTC.

The chain couples TRBV27 to TRBJ2-5; D possibly corresponds to TRBD1 (6 bases). V was cut by 2 bases and J by 3 bases, with 13 bases left in between. Germline V gene sequence: CDR1 MNHEY, CDR2 SMNVEV (reference sequence). The CDR3 is 15 amino acids. The CDR3 reads CASSLAITGKETQYF. The CDR3 DNA sequence: TGTGCCAGCAGTTTAGCGATTACAGGGAAAGAGACCCAGTACTTC.

V usage is TRBV4-2 and J usage is TRBJ1-3; perhaps TRBD1 as D (5 bases). The germline V gene has CDR1 LGHNA and CDR2 YNFKEQ. The germline V and J ends were trimmed by 3 bases and 0 bases, with 12 bases remaining between them. The CDR3 contains 16 residues. Here the CDR3 DNA reads TGTGCCAGCAGCCAGCTGGGGGGGAGCTCTGGAAACACCATATATTTT. Protein sequence: CASSQLGGSSGNTIYF.

This clone was detected a few times. The CDR3: CSVEDRDRVGEQYF. For the CDR3, the DNA is TGCAGCGTTGAAGATCGTGACAGGGTGGGCGAGCAGTACTTC. The gene calls are TRBV29-1 and TRBJ2-7, with 7 bases that match TRBD1. CDR3 length: 14 residues. Germline V gene lookup returns CDR1 SQVTM and CDR2 ANQGSEA. V trimming: 0 bases; J trimming: 6 bases; junction bases outside the gene matches: 8.

This chain uses TRBV19 with TRBJ2-6; TRBD1 matches 9 bases. The V segment lost 6 bases and the J segment 0 bases; nucleotides outside the gene matches: 9. This CDR3 contains 18 residues. CDR1 is LNHDA and CDR2 is SQIVND in the germline V gene (reference sequence). This CDR3 is CASRTGTGYPSGANVLTF. CDR3 DNA sequence: TGTGCCAGTAGGACCGGGACAGGGTACCCCTCTGGGGCCAACGTCCTGACTTTC.

This chain links TRBV6-6 with TRBJ1-5; no clear D gene. Germline values: CDR1 MNHNY, CDR2 SVGAGI (reference sequence). Trimming took off 6 bases at V and 5 bases at J, with 20 bases between the two ends. The CDR3 has 16 residues. The CDR3 is CASRNTDSIGYQPQHF. As DNA, the CDR3 is TGTGCCAGCAGGAATACCGACTCCATAGGATATCAGCCCCAGCATTTT.

The V gene is TRBV7-2, the J gene TRBJ2-7, with D tentatively TRBD2 (6 bases). The CDR3 consists of 16 residues. V shed 5 bases and J shed 5 bases, with 22 bases lying between them. CDR1 and CDR2 from the germline V gene are SGHTA and FQGNSA. The CDR3 sequence: CASSQDAGPATHEQYF. In DNA form, the CDR3 reads TGTGCCAGCAGCCAAGACGCGGGGCCTGCCACCCACGAGCAGTACTTC. The whole variable domain, remainder taken from reference TRBV7-2 and TRBJ2-7, is GAGVSQSPSNKVTEKGKDVELRCDPISGHTALYWYRQSLGQGLEFLIYFQGNSAPDKSGLPSDRFSAERTGGSVSTLTIQRTQQEDSAVYLCASSQDAGPATHEQYFGPGTRLTVT.

This chain connects TRBV7-6 to TRBJ1-1; 8 bases are shared with TRBD1. Germline V gene sequence: CDR1 SGHVS, CDR2 FNYEAQ. The CDR3 length is 18 residues. Losses at the gene ends were 2 bases for V and 4 bases for J; bases not matched to a gene: 15. The CDR3 protein is CASSLNPQGVEFGTEAFF. The CDR3 region has the DNA TGTGCCAGCAGCTTAAATCCACAGGGGGTGGAATTTGGCACTGAAGCTTTCTTT.

The chain couples TRBV15 to TRBJ1-1; maybe TRBD1 (6 bases). The CDR3 runs to 13 residues. Germline V CDR1 and CDR2: LNHNV, YYDKDF (reference sequence). Trimming took off 5 bases at V and 3 bases at J, with 10 bases between the two ends. The CDR3 nucleotides read TGTGCCACCAGCCGGGACACGGACACTGAAGCTTTCTTT. Protein: CATSRDTDTEAFF.

To note about this clone: An end of the junction differs from the germline gene, which may be a read error. The V call is TRBV9, the J call TRBJ1-2; D gene ambiguous. The germline V gene has CDR1 SGDLS and CDR2 YYNGEE. This CDR3 comprises 15 residues. CDR3 DNA sequence: TGTGCCAGCAGCGTAGGGGGAGTGGCGGACTATGGCTACCCCTTC. This encodes CASSVGGVADYGYPF.

The chain joins TRBV28 to TRBJ1-1; 7 bases match TRBD1. Germline CDR1 reads MDHEN; CDR2 reads SYDVKM. The CDR3 contains 15 residues. V shed 2 bases, J shed 4 bases, and the junction held 7 bases outside the gene matches. DNA of the CDR3: TGTGCCAGCAGTTTAAGAGGACAGGAATTCACTGAAGCTTTCTTT. Its protein product is CASSLRGQEFTEAFF.

The chain uses TRBV28 and TRBJ1-4, with TRBD1 matching over 9 bases. The CDR3 has 15 amino acids. The germline V gene encodes CDR1 MDHEN and CDR2 SYDVKM. V shed 4 bases and J 11 bases; nucleotides not matched to a gene: 11. The CDR3 DNA reads as TGTGCCAGCAGTTATACGGACAGGGGCCTTGGGAAACTGTTTTTT. Translating it yields CASSYTDRGLGKLFF.

V gene TRBV5-5 combines with J gene TRBJ2-5; TRBD1 is a possible D gene (5 bases). Trimming pared 4 bases from V and 1 base from J, leaving 11 bases between. CDR3 length: 14 amino acids. Germline V gene sequence: CDR1 SGHKS, CDR2 YYEKEE (reference sequence). CDR3 amino acids: CASSPQTVQETQYF. In DNA form, the CDR3 reads TGTGCCAGCAGCCCACAGACAGTCCAAGAGACCCAGTACTTC. Supplemented by reference TRBV5-5 and TRBJ2-5, the full variable domain reads DAGVTQSPTHLIKTRGQQVTLRCSPISGHKSVSWYQQVLGQGPQFIFQYYEKEERGRGNFPDRFSARQFPNYSSELNVNALLLGDSALYLCASSPQTVQETQYFGPGTRLLVL.

This clone was seen once. This sequence joins TRBV29-1 and TRBJ2-3; 10 nucleotides agree with TRBD2. Trimming removed 5 bases from V and 5 bases from J; junction bases left unmatched: 4. Germline CDR1 SQVTM, CDR2 ANQGSEA. The CDR3 length is 13 residues. This CDR3 is CSVPLAGEDTQYF. The CDR3 DNA reads TGCAGCGTTCCCCTAGCGGGGGAAGATACGCAGTATTTT.

The chain couples TRBV6-1 to TRBJ2-2, with TRBD2 matching 9 bases. The V segment lost 4 bases and the J segment 5 bases; nucleotides outside the gene matches: 5. This CDR3 is built from 15 residues. CDR1 MNHNS and CDR2 SASEGT come from the germline V gene. CDR3 amino acids: CASSVLREGTGELFF. CDR3 in DNA: TGTGCCAGCAGTGTTTTGCGGGAGGGGACCGGGGAGCTGTTTTTT.

The chain employs TRBV10-3 and TRBJ2-2; the D is unclear. V was shortened by 7 bases and J by 1 base, with 7 bases between the two germline ends. CDR1 is ENHRY, CDR2 SYGVKD, per germline. This CDR3 comprises 13 residues. The CDR3 bases are TGTGCCATCAAGAGTGAGAACACCGGGGAGCTGTTTTTT. Encoded protein: CAIKSENTGELFF.

This clone was recorded only once. J is TRBJ1-1 and V is TRBV9, with 7 bases that match TRBD1. Germline CDR1 is SGDLS and CDR2 is YYNGEE. The CDR3 is made up of 14 amino acids. V shed 4 bases, J shed 6 bases, and the junction held 9 bases outside the gene matches. The CDR3 spells CASSQSTGTAEAFF. As DNA, the CDR3 is TGTGCCAGCAGCCAATCTACCGGGACAGCTGAAGCTTTCTTT.

The chain recombines TRBV12-5 with TRBJ1-5; weak D call: TRBD1 (5 bases). Germline V gene data show CDR1 as LGHNT and CDR2 as FRNRAP. The CDR3 consists of 15 residues. The V and J ends lost 5 bases and 4 bases respectively, with 15 bases between them. CDR3 protein: CASGLDSRGNQPQHF. The CDR3 bases are TGTGCTAGTGGTCTCGACTCTAGGGGTAATCAGCCCCAGCATTTT.

V gene TRBV7-8 combines with J gene TRBJ1-5; D gene uncertain. This CDR3 has 16 amino acids. Trimming shortened V by 1 base and J by 4 bases, and 14 bases separated the two germline ends. Germline CDR1 reads SGHVS; CDR2 reads FQNEAQ. Here the CDR3 reads CASSLEATPGNQPQHF. The CDR3 region has the DNA TGTGCCAGCAGCTTAGAAGCCACCCCGGGAAATCAGCCCCAGCATTTT. The full variable domain, rest sourced from reference TRBV7-8 and TRBJ1-5, is GAGVSQSPRYKVAKRGQDVALRCDPISGHVSLFWYQQALGQGPEFLTYFQNEAQLDKSGLPSDRFFAERPEGSVSTLKIQRTQQEDSAVYLCASSLEATPGNQPQHFGDGTRLSIL.

On this clone: The junction does not match germline at one end; this may be a read error. The chain combines TRBV19 with TRBJ1-5; 9 bases are shared with TRBD1. The CDR3 runs to 14 residues. Germline V CDR1 and CDR2: LNHDA, SQIVND (reference sequence). DNA of the CDR3: TGTGCCAGCACAAAACAGGGGGCTGGCCAGCCCCAGAATTTT. As protein: CASTKQGAGQPQNF.